What follows are 22 T cell receptor beta chains derived from one specimen sequenced in a study of blood T cell repertoires in COVID-19 (dated by TCRdb to 2018 to 2021). Library prep was done by the immunoSEQ multiplex PCR assay. The table was pulled from immuneACCESS by TCRdb, which kept in-frame rearrangements only. Such tables lose some clones; where checked, under half of the loss comes from unresolved V genes, and the rest has no known cause. A total of roughly 50,000 clones appear in this sample, about 90% of them only once. The top ten clones comprise around a fifth of the sample. The sample comprised peripheral blood. The source is a human donor in a cohort sampled during active COVID-19.

The rearrangement uses TRBV7-2 and TRBJ1-2, with TRBD1 matching 7 bases. Germline CDR1 and CDR2: SGHTA and FQGNSA. This CDR3 has 14 amino acids. V dropped 7 bases and J dropped 0; count of bases not matched to a gene: 5. CDR3 in amino acids: CASISQGANYGYTF. The CDR3 region has the DNA TGTGCCAGCATCTCCCAGGGGGCTAACTATGGCTACACCTTC.

Regarding this clone: This clone may be a read error of a much larger clone one base away. The same CDR3 can be traced to other DNA sequences in this sample. The chain joins TRBV5-1 to TRBJ1-3; TRBD1 agrees at 8 bases. CDR1 is SGHRS and CDR2 is YFSETQ in the germline V gene. Trimming at V came to 4 bases and at J to 0 bases, leaving 3 bases not matched to a gene. The CDR3 totals 15 residues. CDR3 nucleotides: TGCGCCAGCAGCCTGGGACAGGCCTCTGGAAACACCATATATTTT. It encodes CASSLGQASGNTIYF. The variable domain in full, completed from reference TRBV5-1 and TRBJ1-3, reads KAGVTQTPRYLIKTRGQQVTLSCSPISGHRSVSWYQQTPGQGLQFLFEYFSETQRNKGNFPGRFSGRQFSNSRSEMNVSTLELGDSALYLCASSLGQASGNTIYFGEGSWLTVV.

This chain uses TRBV6-6 with TRBJ1-1; TRBD1 might be the D (5 bases). With 7 bases removed from V and 4 bases from J, the gap between germline ends came to 19 bases. Germline V CDR1 and CDR2: MNHNY, SVGAGI (reference sequence). This CDR3 is built from 15 residues. The CDR3 DNA is TGTGCCAGCACTAAGGGCCAGGGATCCGGCACTGAAGCTTTCTTT. Its protein product is CASTKGQGSGTEAFF.

The genes are TRBV3-1 (or the pseudogene TRBV3-2) and TRBJ2-1; 15 positions agree with TRBD2. CDR3 length: 17 amino acids. Germline CDR1 reads LGHDT; CDR2 reads YNNKEL (reference sequence). With 4 bases clipped from V and 9 bases from J, the junction kept 10 bases outside the gene matches. CDR3 amino acids: CASSLTGLAGGAGEQFF. The CDR3 nucleotides are TGTGCCAGCAGCCTCACGGGACTAGCGGGGGGTGCCGGTGAGCAGTTCTTC.

The chain has TRBV2 and TRBJ1-2, with 7 bases aligning to TRBD1. The CDR3 totals 13 residues. Germline V gene sequence: CDR1 SNHLY, CDR2 FYNNEI. V shed 6 bases and J 4 bases; nucleotides not matched to a gene: 5. CDR3 DNA sequence: TGTGCCAGCAGCGTGGGACAGACCTATGGCTACACCTTC. Protein: CASSVGQTYGYTF.

The V gene is TRBV6-5, the J gene TRBJ2-1; 13 bases are a match to TRBD2. The CDR3 runs 16 residues. Germline V gene sequence: CDR1 MNHEY, CDR2 SVGAGI. V dropped 0 bases and J dropped 5; count of bases not matched to a gene: 1. The CDR3 nucleotides are TGTGCCAGCAGTTACTCACTAGCGGGGGGGAACAATGAGCAGTTCTTC. This sequence encodes CASSYSLAGGNNEQFF.

This clone occurred a few times. CDR3 sequence reads: CASSPGSGNTIYF. Written as DNA, the CDR3 is TGCGCCAGCAGCCCCGGCTCTGGAAACACCATATATTTT. V gene TRBV4-1 combines with J gene TRBJ1-3, with D hard to call. V shed 4 bases and J shed 0 bases, with 4 bases lying between them. The V gene's germline CDR1 is MGHRA and CDR2 YSYEKL. This CDR3 has 13 residues.

The rearrangement joins TRBV7-8 to TRBJ2-3, with D possibly being TRBD1 (6 bases). Germline V gives CDR1 SGHVS, CDR2 FQNEAQ. The CDR3 covers 18 residues. With 5 bases removed from V and 0 bases from J, the gap between germline ends came to 21 bases. The DNA for the CDR3 is TGTGCCAGCAGCCGCCCCCGGGATGACAGGACTAGCACAGATACGCAGTATTTT. The encoded protein is CASSRPRDDRTSTDTQYF. The complete variable domain, with remaining parts taken from reference TRBV7-8 and TRBJ2-3, reads GAGVSQSPRYKVAKRGQDVALRCDPISGHVSLFWYQQALGQGPEFLTYFQNEAQLDKSGLPSDRFFAERPEGSVSTLKIQRTQQEDSAVYLCASSRPRDDRTSTDTQYFGPGTRLTVL.

This chain uses TRBV6-2 or TRBV6-3 with TRBJ2-5, with 12 bases fitting TRBD2. The CDR3 contains 16 residues. Germline CDR1 is MNHEY and CDR2 is SVGEGT. The ends lost 5 bases at V and 1 base at J; junction bases unmatched: 5. The CDR3 DNA sequence: TGTGCCAGCAGTCAACGACTAGCGGGGGTCCAAGAGACCCAGTACTTC. Its translation is CASSQRLAGVQETQYF.

The sample holds one count of this clone. The gene calls are TRBV19 and TRBJ2-7; 13 nucleotides line up with TRBD2. V trimming: 3 bases; J trimming: 2 bases; junction bases outside the gene matches: 1. CDR1 and CDR2 (germline): LNHDA, SQIVND (reference sequence). The CDR3 contains 15 residues. Here the CDR3 reads CASSMGLAGTYEQYF. The CDR3 DNA follows: TGTGCCAGTAGTATGGGACTAGCGGGGACCTACGAGCAGTACTTC.

J is TRBJ2-7 and V is TRBV6-2 or TRBV6-3; 9 bases fit TRBD1. The CDR3 has 15 residues. CDR1 and CDR2 (germline): MNHEY, SVGEGT. The V gene end was trimmed by 6 bases and the J gene end by 9 bases; junction bases not matched to a gene: 15. The CDR3 protein is CASSPYGTGFSVQYF. The CDR3 region has the DNA TGTGCCAGCAGCCCTTACGGGACAGGGTTCTCGGTGCAGTACTTC.

This chain connects TRBV9 to TRBJ1-1; 7 bases are a match to TRBD1. The CDR3 sequence is 15 residues long. Trimming at V came to 0 bases and at J to 1 base, leaving 3 bases not matched to a gene. Germline V gene lookup returns CDR1 SGDLS and CDR2 YYNGEE. CDR3 coding DNA: TGTGCCAGCAGCGTAGAGGGGACAGCGAACACTGAAGCTTTCTTT. Translating it yields CASSVEGTANTEAFF. The whole variable domain, filled in from reference TRBV9 and TRBJ1-1, reads DSGVTQTPKHLITATGQRVTLRCSPRSGDLSVYWYQQSLDQGLQFLIQYYNGEERAKGNILERFSAQQFPDLHSELNLSSLELGDSALYFCASSVEGTANTEAFFGQGTRLTVV.

The gene calls are TRBV5-4 and TRBJ1-6; D not resolved. CDR3 length: 15 amino acids. Germline assignment: CDR1 SGHNT and CDR2 YYREEE (reference sequence). Trimming removed 4 bases from V and 7 bases from J, with 15 bases in between. This chain's CDR3 is CASSSGTELNSPLHF. DNA of the CDR3: TGTGCCAGCAGCAGCGGTACAGAATTGAATTCACCCCTCCACTTT.

The chain is built from TRBV19 and TRBJ1-5, with TRBD1 matching 8 bases. Unmatched junction bases numbered 9, after V lost 10 bases and J lost 1 base. CDR3 length: 15 amino acids. CDR1 LNHDA and CDR2 SQIVND come from the germline V gene (reference sequence). Here the CDR3 reads CATSGGLLSNQPQHF. The CDR3 nucleotides are TGTGCCACATCAGGGGGCTTACTGAGCAATCAGCCCCAGCATTTT.

The V gene is TRBV7-9, the J gene TRBJ1-2; no clear D. Germline-derived CDR1 and CDR2 are SEHNR and FQNEAQ (reference sequence). V shed 0 bases and J shed 8 bases, with 10 bases lying between them. The CDR3 spans 13 residues. CDR3 sequence: CASSLAGLTGYTF. DNA for the CDR3: TGTGCCAGCAGCTTAGCCGGGTTAACAGGCTACACCTTC.

The chain combines TRBV19 with TRBJ1-5, with 7 bases that match TRBD1. The CDR3 runs 16 residues. V dropped 7 bases and J dropped 2; count of bases not matched to a gene: 11. The germline V gene has CDR1 LNHDA and CDR2 SQIVND (reference sequence). The DNA of the CDR3 is TGTGCCAGTACCTCCGGGGACAGACTACGCAATCAGCCCCAGCATTTT. Residues: CASTSGDRLRNQPQHF.

J is TRBJ2-2 and V is TRBV27; 7 bases are a match to TRBD2. Losses at the gene ends were 2 bases for V and 3 bases for J; bases not matched to a gene: 12. This CDR3 region has 18 residues. Germline V gene sequence: CDR1 MNHEY, CDR2 SMNVEV (reference sequence). Here the CDR3 reads CASSLGRVAGGYTGELFF. For the CDR3, the DNA is TGTGCCAGCAGTTTAGGTCGGGTAGCCGGGGGGTACACCGGGGAGCTGTTTTTT.

V gene TRBV5-4 combines with J gene TRBJ1-3, with D hard to call. This CDR3 is built from 16 residues. Germline values: CDR1 SGHNT, CDR2 YYREEE (reference sequence). V lost 0 bases to trimming and J lost 0 bases, with 10 bases between them. The DNA of the CDR3 is TGTGCCAGCAGCTTGGCCCCGCGTGACTCTGGAAACACCATATATTTT. Residues: CASSLAPRDSGNTIYF.

The genes are TRBV9 and TRBJ2-4, with TRBD1 matching 9 bases. Germline V gene lookup returns CDR1 SGDLS and CDR2 YYNGEE. The CDR3 has 14 residues. V gave up 3 bases and J gave up 8 bases; unmatched junction bases: 6. The CDR3: CASSAKDRGDIQYF. Written as DNA, the CDR3 is TGTGCCAGCAGCGCAAAAGACAGGGGGGACATTCAGTACTTC.

The gene calls are TRBV7-3 and TRBJ1-1; 8 bases fit TRBD1. The CDR3 spans 18 residues. Trimming at V came to 1 base and at J to 3 bases, leaving 13 bases not matched to a gene. Germline CDR1 is SGHTA and CDR2 is FQGTGA. The CDR3 sequence is CASSLKVKTGGEYTEAFF. The CDR3 region has the DNA TGTGCCAGCAGCTTAAAGGTGAAAACAGGGGGGGAGTACACTGAAGCTTTCTTT.

This chain joins TRBV24-1 and TRBJ2-7; D ambiguous. Germline lookup yields CDR1 KGHDR and CDR2 SFDVKD. V was trimmed by 3 bases and J by 6 bases, leaving 8 bases between them. This CDR3 region has 12 residues. Here the CDR3 DNA reads TGTGCCACCAGTGATGGGCAGTCCGAGCAGTACTTC. Encoded protein: CATSDGQSEQYF.

The chain employs TRBV6-5 and TRBJ1-2, with 7 bases identical to TRBD1. Germline V gene lookup returns CDR1 MNHEY and CDR2 SVGAGI. After removal of 6 bases from V and 6 bases from J, the junction contained 13 bases not matched to a gene. CDR3 length: 15 residues. Written as DNA, the CDR3 is TGTGCCAGCAGCCGGGACAGACTCGTTGGAAATGGCTACACCTTC. This translates into CASSRDRLVGNGYTF.